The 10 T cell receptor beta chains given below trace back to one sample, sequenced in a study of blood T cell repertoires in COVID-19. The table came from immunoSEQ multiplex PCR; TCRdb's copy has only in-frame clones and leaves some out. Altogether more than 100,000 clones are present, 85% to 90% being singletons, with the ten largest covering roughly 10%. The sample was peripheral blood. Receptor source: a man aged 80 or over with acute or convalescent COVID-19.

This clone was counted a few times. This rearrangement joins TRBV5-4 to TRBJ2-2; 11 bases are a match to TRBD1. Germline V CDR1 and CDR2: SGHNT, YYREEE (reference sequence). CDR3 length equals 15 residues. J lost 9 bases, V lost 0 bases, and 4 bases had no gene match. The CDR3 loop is CASSLEGQGARELFF. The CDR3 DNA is TGTGCCAGCAGCTTGGAAGGACAGGGGGCTAGGGAGCTGTTTTTT.

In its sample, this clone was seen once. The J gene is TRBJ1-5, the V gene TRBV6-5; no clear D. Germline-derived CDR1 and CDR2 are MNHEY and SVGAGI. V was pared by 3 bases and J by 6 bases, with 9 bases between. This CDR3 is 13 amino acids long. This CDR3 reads CASSYSRGQPQHF. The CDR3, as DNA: TGTGCCAGCAGTTATAGTAGAGGTCAGCCCCAGCATTTT.

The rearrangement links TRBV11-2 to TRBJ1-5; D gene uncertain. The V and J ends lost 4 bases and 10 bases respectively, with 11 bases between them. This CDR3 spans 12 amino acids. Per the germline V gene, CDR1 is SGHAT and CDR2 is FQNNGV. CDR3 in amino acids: CASSSGNNPQHF. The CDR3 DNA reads TGTGCCAGCAGCTCCGGGAACAATCCCCAGCATTTT.

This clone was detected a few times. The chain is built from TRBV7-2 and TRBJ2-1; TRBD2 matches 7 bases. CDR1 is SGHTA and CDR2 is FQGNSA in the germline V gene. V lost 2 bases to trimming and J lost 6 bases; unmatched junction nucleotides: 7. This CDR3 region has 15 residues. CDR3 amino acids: CASSLNSGAINEQFF. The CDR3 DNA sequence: TGTGCCAGCAGCTTAAACAGCGGGGCCATCAATGAGCAGTTCTTC.

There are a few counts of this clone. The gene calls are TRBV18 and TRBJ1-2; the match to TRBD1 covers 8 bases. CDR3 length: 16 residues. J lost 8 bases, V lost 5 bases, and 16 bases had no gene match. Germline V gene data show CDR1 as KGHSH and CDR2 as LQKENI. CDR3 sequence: CASSNIPQGQGNGYTF. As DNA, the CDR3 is TGTGCCAGCTCAAATATACCGCAAGGACAGGGCAACGGCTACACCTTC.

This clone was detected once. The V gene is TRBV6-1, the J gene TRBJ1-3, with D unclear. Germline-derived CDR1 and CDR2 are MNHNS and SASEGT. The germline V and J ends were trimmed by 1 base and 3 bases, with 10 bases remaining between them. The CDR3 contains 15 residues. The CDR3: CASSEGHLDGNTIYF. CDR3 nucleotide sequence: TGTGCCAGCAGTGAAGGGCACCTTGATGGAAACACCATATATTTT.

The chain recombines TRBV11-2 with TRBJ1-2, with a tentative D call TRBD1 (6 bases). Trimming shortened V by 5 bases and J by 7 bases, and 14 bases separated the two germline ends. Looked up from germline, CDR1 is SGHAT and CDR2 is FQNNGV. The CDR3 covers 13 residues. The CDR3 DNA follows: TGTGCCAGCAGCCCGGGTGGGGGCGGTGGCTACACCTTC. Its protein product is CASSPGGGGGYTF. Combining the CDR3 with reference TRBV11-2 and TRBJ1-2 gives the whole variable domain EAGVAQSPRYKIIEKRQSVAFWCNPISGHATLYWYQQILGQGPKLLIQFQNNGVVDDSQLPKDRFSAERLKGVDSTLKIQPAKLEDSAVYLCASSPGGGGGYTFGSGTRLTVV.

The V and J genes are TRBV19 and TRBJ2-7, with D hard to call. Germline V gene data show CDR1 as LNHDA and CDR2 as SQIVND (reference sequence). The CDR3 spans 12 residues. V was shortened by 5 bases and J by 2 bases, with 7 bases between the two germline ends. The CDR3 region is CASSPGTYEQYF. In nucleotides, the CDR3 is TGTGCCAGTAGTCCAGGAACCTACGAGCAGTACTTC.

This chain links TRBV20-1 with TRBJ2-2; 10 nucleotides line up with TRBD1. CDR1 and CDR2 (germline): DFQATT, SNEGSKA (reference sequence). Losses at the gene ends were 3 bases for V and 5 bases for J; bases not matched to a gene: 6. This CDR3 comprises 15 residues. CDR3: CSASPWTGGTGELFF. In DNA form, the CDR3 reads TGCAGTGCTAGTCCCTGGACAGGGGGGACCGGGGAGCTGTTTTTT.

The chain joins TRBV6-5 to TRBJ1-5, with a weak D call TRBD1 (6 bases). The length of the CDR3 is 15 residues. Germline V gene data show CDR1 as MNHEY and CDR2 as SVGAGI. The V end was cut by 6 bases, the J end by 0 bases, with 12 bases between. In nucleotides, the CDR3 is TGTGCCAGCAGCCGTGGACAGAATAGCAATCAGCCCCAGCATTTT. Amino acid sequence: CASSRGQNSNQPQHF.